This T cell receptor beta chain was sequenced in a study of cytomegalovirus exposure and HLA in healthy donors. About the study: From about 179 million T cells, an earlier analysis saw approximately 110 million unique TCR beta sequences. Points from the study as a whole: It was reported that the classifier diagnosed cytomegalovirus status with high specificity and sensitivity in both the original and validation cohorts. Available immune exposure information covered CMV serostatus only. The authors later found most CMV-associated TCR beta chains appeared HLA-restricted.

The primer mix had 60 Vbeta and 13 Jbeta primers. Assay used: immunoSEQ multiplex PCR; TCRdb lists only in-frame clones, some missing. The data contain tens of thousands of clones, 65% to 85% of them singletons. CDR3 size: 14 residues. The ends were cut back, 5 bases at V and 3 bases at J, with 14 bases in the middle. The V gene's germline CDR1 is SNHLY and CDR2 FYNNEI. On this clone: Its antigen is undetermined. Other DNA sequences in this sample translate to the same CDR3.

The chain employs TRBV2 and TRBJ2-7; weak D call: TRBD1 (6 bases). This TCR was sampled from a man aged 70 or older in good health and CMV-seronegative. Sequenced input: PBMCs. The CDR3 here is CASSLSGEFYEQYF. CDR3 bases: TGTGCCAGCAGTTTGTCAGGGGAATTCTACGAGCAGTACTTC.